A selection of T cell receptor beta chains follows, all from one sample in a study of blood T cell repertoires in COVID-19. The protocol was immunoSEQ multiplex PCR, while the TCRdb copy is restricted to in-frame clones and leaves out a portion. Counted here are some 100,000 clones, nearly 85% occurring once; the ten biggest clones make up roughly 6.5%. Sequencing was carried out using peripheral blood. Receptors originate from a woman between 50 and 59 years old with acute or convalescent COVID-19. Each CDR3 is given with its conserved first and last residue. The order of the fields is V gene, J gene, clone size, D gene, CDR3 DNA, CDR3 protein. A D gene is named only where the DNA matches it firmly. Only some rows state a clone size, as once, few, many or a class for expanded clones.

TRBV6-5	TRBJ2-3	NA	NA	TGTGCCAGCAGCTGGGCCCCGTCCAGGGATACGCAGTATTTT	CASSWAPSRDTQYF
TRBV6-1	TRBJ1-2	NA	NA	TGTGCCAGCAGTGAGGTGGGGAAGGGGTATGGCTACACCTTC	CASSEVGKGYGYTF
TRBV7-2	TRBJ2-7	NA	TRBD2	TGTGCCAGCAGCTTTCAGACTAGCGGGGGGGAGCAGTACTTC	CASSFQTSGGEQYF
TRBV6-4	TRBJ2-1	NA	NA	TGTGCCAGCAGCAGGGGAGGGAATGAGCAGTTCTTC	CASSRGGNEQFF
TRBV6-2/TRBV6-3	TRBJ2-5	NA	NA	TGTGCCAGCAGCTCCAGGGCGAACCAAGAGACCCAGTACTTC	CASSSRANQETQYF
TRBV19	TRBJ1-4	NA	TRBD1	TGTACCAGTAGTATGTTTCGAGGGGGCGATGAAAAACTGTTTTTT	CTSSMFRGGDEKLFF
TRBV4-1	TRBJ1-2	once	NA	TGCGCCAGCAGCCAACCCCGGGAGGCCACCTATGGCTACACCTTC	CASSQPREATYGYTF
TRBV6-6	TRBJ1-1	NA	TRBD1	TGTGCCAGCAGTACCTCTCTGACAGGGGGTGACACTGAAGCTTTCTTT	CASSTSLTGGDTEAFF
TRBV2	TRBJ1-2	once	NA	TGTGCCACCACGAATGAAGTAGGAGGCTATGGCTACACCTTC	CATTNEVGGYGYTF
TRBV19	TRBJ1-1	NA	TRBD1	TGTGCCAGTAGAGCGAGTCCCGGGACAGGGGAGCGGACTGAAGCTTTCTTT	CASRASPGTGERTEAFF
TRBV9	TRBJ1-1	NA	NA	TGTGCCAGCAGCGTTCAAGCGGGAAACACTGAAGCTTTCTTT	CASSVQAGNTEAFF
TRBV7-8	TRBJ2-7	NA	NA	TGTGCCAGCAGCTTAGGTCGTACGGGGTACCTAAGCGAGCAGTACTTC	CASSLGRTGYLSEQYF
TRBV29-1	TRBJ2-5	once	TRBD2	TGCAGCGCCCACCGCGGGGGGGCCCAGTACTTC	CSAHRGGAQYF
TRBV5-4	TRBJ2-1	NA	NA	TGTGCCAGCAGCCCACAGGGTACCTACAATGAGCAGTTCTTC	CASSPQGTYNEQFF
TRBV4-1	TRBJ1-6	few	NA	TGCGCCAGCAGCCAAGATCTGAGATCACCCCTCCACTTT	CASSQDLRSPLHF
TRBV5-8	TRBJ1-6	NA	TRBD1	TGTGCCAGCAGCTTGGAAGGGGACAGGGCGCCTTATAATTCACCCCTCCACTTT	CASSLEGDRAPYNSPLHF
TRBV29-1	TRBJ2-7	NA	TRBD1	TGCAGCGTTGAAGGTCCCAGGGGGCGGTACGAGCAGTACTTC	CSVEGPRGRYEQYF
TRBV3-1/TRBV3-2	TRBJ2-1	NA	NA	TGTGCCAGCAGCCAGTCGGGGGGCCGGTTCTTC	CASSQSGGRFF
TRBV2	TRBJ1-5	NA	TRBD1	TGTGCCAGCAGTGCTGGGCAGGGGGGCAGGCAGCCCCAGCATTTT	CASSAGQGGRQPQHF
TRBV3-1/TRBV3-2	TRBJ2-3	NA	NA	TGTGCCAGCCAGATGGGGGGGCCCCCAGATACGCAGTATTTT	CASQMGGPPDTQYF
TRBV5-1	TRBJ1-2	NA	TRBD1	TGCGCCAGCAGCTTGCCCTCCGGCCAGGGGGCAAAAGGAGGCTACACCTTC	CASSLPSGQGAKGGYTF
TRBV5-5	TRBJ1-2	NA	TRBD1	TGTGCCAGCAGCTTGAGGACAGGGGTGTTCAACTATGGCTACACCTTC	CASSLRTGVFNYGYTF
TRBV6-5	TRBJ1-1	once	NA	TGTGCCAGCACCCGAAGCGGGGCAGGGACTGAAGCTTTCTTT	CASTRSGAGTEAFF
TRBV18	TRBJ2-7	NA	NA	TGTGCCAGCTCACCACCAGGGGGCTACGAGCAGTACTTC	CASSPPGGYEQYF
TRBV5-1	TRBJ1-5	NA	NA	TGCGCCAGCAGCTACTCACCAGGACAGCCCCAGCATTTT	CASSYSPGQPQHF
TRBV5-1	TRBJ2-2	NA	TRBD2	TGCGCCAGCAGCTTACTAGCGGGGAGTAACACCGGGGAGCTGTTTTTT	CASSLLAGSNTGELFF
TRBV2	TRBJ1-2	NA	NA	TGTGCCAGCAGTGAAGATATCGGGGGATTAGGGAATGGCTACACCTTC	CASSEDIGGLGNGYTF
TRBV5-4	TRBJ2-5	NA	TRBD2	TGTGCCAGCAGCGCACCTACTACTAGCGGGGGACAAGAGACCCAGTACTTC	CASSAPTTSGGQETQYF
TRBV4-2	TRBJ2-7	few	NA	TGTGCCAGCAGCCAGGAGAAGTCGAGCTCCTACGAGCAGTACTTC	CASSQEKSSSYEQYF
TRBV6-5	TRBJ2-3	NA	TRBD1	TGTGCCAGCCTCGACAGGGGGCTCACAGATACGCAGTATTTT	CASLDRGLTDTQYF
TRBV3-1/TRBV3-2	TRBJ2-5	NA	TRBD2	TGTGCCAGCAGCCGGGGCGAGCGGGGGGACCAAGAGACCCAGTACTTC	CASSRGERGDQETQYF
TRBV6-1	TRBJ1-2	once	NA	TGTGCCAGCAGTGAACAGGGGACTAACTATGGCTACACCTTC	CASSEQGTNYGYTF
TRBV5-1	TRBJ2-5	once	TRBD2	TGCGCCAGCAGGCTCGGGACTAGCGGCCAAGAGACCCAGTACTTC	CASRLGTSGQETQYF
TRBV30	TRBJ1-2	NA	TRBD1	TGTGCCTGGACCCCCTCTAGGGGGCAATTGACGGTCTATGGCTACACCTTC	CAWTPSRGQLTVYGYTF
TRBV27	TRBJ2-1	NA	NA	TGTGCCAGCAGTTTCGGGGGATACAATGAGCAGTTCTTC	CASSFGGYNEQFF
TRBV6-1	TRBJ1-5	NA	NA	TGTGCCAGCAGTGAGGAGGGGGGGTATCAGCCCCAGCATTTT	CASSEEGGYQPQHF
TRBV7-8	TRBJ1-4	few	TRBD1	TGTGCCAGCAGCTTAGGGACAGGGATCAGAGAAAAACTGTTTTTT	CASSLGTGIREKLFF
TRBV4-2	TRBJ1-6	NA	TRBD1	TGTGCCAGCAGCCTCGAGAAGCTGGGACAGGGTAGTTCACCCCTCCACTTT	CASSLEKLGQGSSPLHF
TRBV4-1	TRBJ1-4	few	NA	TGCGCCAGCAGCCAAGACGCCCTTACGGGTAGAGAACTGTTTTTT	CASSQDALTGRELFF
TRBV13	TRBJ2-3	NA	TRBD1	TGTGCCAGCAGCTTAGGCCAGGGGGGCACAGATACGCAGTATTTT	CASSLGQGGTDTQYF
TRBV5-1	TRBJ2-1	NA	TRBD2	TGCGCCAGCAGCTTCCTAACCGGACTAGCGGGGGCAAACAATGAGCAGTTCTTC	CASSFLTGLAGANNEQFF
TRBV11-2	TRBJ1-1	NA	NA	TGTGCCAGCAGCTTAGTCGGGAACACTGAAGCTTTCTTT	CASSLVGNTEAFF
TRBV11-3	TRBJ1-1	NA	NA	TGTGCCAGCAGCTATCAGATGAACACTGAAGCTTTCTTT	CASSYQMNTEAFF
TRBV19	TRBJ1-3	once	NA	TGTGCCAGTAGACTGACAGGTTGGGGCTCTGGAAACACCATATATTTT	CASRLTGWGSGNTIYF
TRBV11-2	TRBJ1-2	NA	NA	TGTGCCAGCAGCTTTGGTGCAGGGAAGTCAGACGGCTATGGCTACACCTTC	CASSFGAGKSDGYGYTF
TRBV24-1	TRBJ1-2	few	TRBD1	TGTGCCACCAGTGATAGGACAGGGAATGGCTACACCTTC	CATSDRTGNGYTF
TRBV6-1	TRBJ2-1	NA	NA	TGTGCCAGCAGTGATCCTAGGGGGGGGAATGAGCAGTTCTTC	CASSDPRGGNEQFF
TRBV11-1	TRBJ1-6	NA	NA	TGTGCCAGCAGCTTGAACACAGGGAATAATTCACCCCTCCACTTT	CASSLNTGNNSPLHF
TRBV21-1	TRBJ2-2	few	NA	TGTGCCAGCACCTCTGGGGGGCGGGGGGCCCCCGGGGAGCTGTTTTTT	CASTSGGRGAPGELFF
TRBV12-3/TRBV12-4	TRBJ1-3	NA	NA	TGTGCCAGCGCCAGGGGATCCGGAAACACCATATATTTT	CASARGSGNTIYF
TRBV10-1	TRBJ1-4	once	NA	TGCGCCAGCAGAAGAGACTTGGGGCGGGAACCAGAAAATGAAAAACTGTTTTTT	CASRRDLGREPENEKLFF
TRBV10-3	TRBJ2-1	NA	TRBD2	TGTGCCATCAGTGAGCCAGACCCAATAGCGGGGGGCTACAATGAGCAGTTCTTC	CAISEPDPIAGGYNEQFF
TRBV28	TRBJ1-4	NA	TRBD1	TGTGCCAGCAGTTTACTATCCGGGACAGGGGATGAAAAACTGTTTTTT	CASSLLSGTGDEKLFF
TRBV6-5	TRBJ1-2	NA	TRBD1	TGTGCCAGCAGTCAACTCGCTACAGGGGTAGGTGGCTACACCTTC	CASSQLATGVGGYTF
TRBV19	TRBJ2-1	NA	NA	TGTGCCAGTAGTATACCCTTCCGGAGCTCCTACAATGAGCAGTTCTTC	CASSIPFRSSYNEQFF
TRBV5-1	TRBJ2-7	NA	TRBD1	TGCGCCAGCAGCTCCAGACAGGGCTCCTACGAGCAGTACTTC	CASSSRQGSYEQYF
TRBV29-1	TRBJ1-4	NA	TRBD1	TGCAGCGGGGGACAGGACGAAAAACTGTTTTTT	CSGGQDEKLFF
TRBV28	TRBJ1-4	NA	NA	TGTGCCAGCAGCACCAGGGGCCTTAATGAAAAACTGTTTTTT	CASSTRGLNEKLFF